This TCR beta chain was recovered during a study of blood T cell repertoires in COVID-19. Study-wide context: COVID-19 samples, acute and convalescent, were from the United States, Italy and Spain. The cDNA or gDNA used as material had been derived from T cells, B-cell-depleted T cells, or PBMCs.

Germline lookup yields CDR1 MNHEY and CDR2 SVGEGT. V was pared by 6 bases and J by 2 bases, with 5 bases of the junction left unmatched. CDR3 length: 15 amino acids. Only in-frame clones appear in the TCRdb table, and some are missing; sequencing was by immunoSEQ multiplex PCR. The table lists about 190,000 clones, approximately 90% of them singletons, with 20% to 25% in the top ten. The chain recombines TRBV6-2 or TRBV6-3 with TRBJ2-3, with TRBD2 matching 10 bases. Material: peripheral blood. The sequence was collected from a man aged 55 to 70 with active or convalescent COVID-19. CDR3 region: CASSRSGGDTDTQYF. In DNA form, the CDR3 reads TGTGCCAGCAGCCGAAGCGGGGGGGACACAGATACGCAGTATTTT.